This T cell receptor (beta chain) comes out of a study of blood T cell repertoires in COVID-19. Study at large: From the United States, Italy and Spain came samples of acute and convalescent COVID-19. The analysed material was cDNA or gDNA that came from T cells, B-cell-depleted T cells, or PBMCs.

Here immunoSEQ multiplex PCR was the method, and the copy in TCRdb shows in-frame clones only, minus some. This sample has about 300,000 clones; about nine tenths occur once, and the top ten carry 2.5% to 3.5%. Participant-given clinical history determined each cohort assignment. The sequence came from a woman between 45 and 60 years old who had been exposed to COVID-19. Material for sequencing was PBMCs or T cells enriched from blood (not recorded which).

The CDR3 protein is CASSPPRGLGDTQYF. The CDR3 region has the DNA TGTGCCAGCAGTCCACCGAGGGGGCTGGGAGATACGCAGTATTTT. The chain uses TRBV27 and TRBJ2-3; the match to TRBD1 covers 7 bases. V lost 5 bases to trimming and J lost 5 bases; unmatched junction nucleotides: 10. Germline V CDR1 and CDR2: MNHEY, SMNVEV (reference sequence). This CDR3 is built from 15 residues.